A single sample gave rise to the 14 T cell receptor beta chains below, sequenced in a study of T cell changes during pregnancy in multiple sclerosis. TCRdb keeps only in-frame clones here, not all; method: immunoSEQ multiplex PCR. This table holds approximately 41,000 clones, around 90% found once. Source: CD4+ T cells from peripheral blood mononuclear cells, taken in the second trimester of pregnancy. The receptors were sampled from a female donor with multiple sclerosis, enrolled in a pregnancy study.

V usage is TRBV2 and J usage is TRBJ2-7, with TRBD2 matching 7 bases. Trimming cost V 3 bases and J 7 bases; bases outside gene matches: 6. Germline V gives CDR1 SNHLY, CDR2 FYNNEI. The CDR3 runs 13 residues. The CDR3 DNA is TGTGCCAGCAGTGAGGGAGGGTTGGGGGAGCAGTACTTC. Translated, it gives CASSEGGLGEQYF.

The chain couples TRBV7-9 to TRBJ2-1; D is unresolved. The V and J ends lost 2 bases and 8 bases respectively, with 4 bases between them. CDR1 and CDR2 (germline): SEHNR, FQNEAQ (reference sequence). This CDR3 contains 11 residues. Here the CDR3 DNA reads TGTGCCAGCAGCTTATTCGATGAGCAGTTCTTC. It yields the protein CASSLFDEQFF.

This clone was recorded once. This rearrangement joins TRBV15 to TRBJ2-3, with 10 bases lining up with TRBD2. CDR3 length equals 15 residues. V lost 7 bases to trimming and J lost 5 bases; unmatched junction nucleotides: 9. Germline V gene data show CDR1 as LNHNV and CDR2 as YYDKDF (reference sequence). CDR3 sequence reads: CATTPAGGPKDTQYF. DNA for the CDR3: TGTGCCACCACTCCAGCGGGAGGGCCGAAAGATACGCAGTATTTT.

V and J are TRBV6-5 and TRBJ1-1, with 8 bases identical to TRBD1. J lost 7 bases, V lost 2 bases, and 3 bases had no gene match. Per the germline V gene, CDR1 is MNHEY and CDR2 is SVGAGI. The CDR3 runs to 13 residues. CDR3 DNA: TGTGCCAGCAGTTACGGACAGGGTGATGAAGCTTTCTTT. Its protein is CASSYGQGDEAFF.

The genes are TRBV9 and TRBJ2-5; D perhaps matches TRBD2 (6 bases). This CDR3 region has 14 residues. V lost 4 bases to trimming and J lost 2 bases, with 12 bases between them. Germline V gene lookup returns CDR1 SGDLS and CDR2 YYNGEE. This chain's CDR3 is CASSLGTAQETQYF. The CDR3 region has the DNA TGTGCCAGCAGCCTCGGGACTGCACAAGAGACCCAGTACTTC.

This chain links TRBV5-1 with TRBJ1-2, with D uncertain. CDR1 SGHRS and CDR2 YFSETQ come from the germline V gene. The CDR3 is 13 amino acids. Trimming shortened V by 5 bases and J by 8 bases, and 16 bases separated the two germline ends. CDR3 DNA: TGCGCCAGCAGGAACCTTTGGAGTGGGGGCTACACCTTC. As protein: CASRNLWSGGYTF.

The rearrangement links TRBV27 to TRBJ1-3; TRBD1 is a possible D gene (6 bases). The CDR3 contains 14 residues. V was shortened by 5 bases and J by 2 bases, with 10 bases between the two germline ends. The germline gives CDR1 MNHEY, CDR2 SMNVEV (reference sequence). The CDR3 bases are TGTGCCAGCAGTCCGACAGGACCTGGAAACACCATATATTTT. Translating gives CASSPTGPGNTIYF.

This chain uses TRBV27 with TRBJ2-1; tentatively, D is TRBD1 (6 bases). The CDR3 contains 15 residues. Germline CDR1 reads MNHEY; CDR2 reads SMNVEV (reference sequence). The germline V and J ends were trimmed by 6 bases and 7 bases, with 19 bases remaining between them. CDR3 sequence: CASSRNRGHSNEQFF. The CDR3 region has the DNA TGTGCCAGCAGCCGTAATAGGGGACATAGTAATGAGCAGTTCTTC.

This clone showed up just a few times. The V call is TRBV4-2, the J call TRBJ1-5; TRBD1 aligns across 7 bases. The germline CDR1 and CDR2 sequences are LGHNA and YNFKEQ. The junction had 5 bases not matched to a gene; V was cut back by 5 bases and J by 4 bases. The CDR3 has 14 amino acids. Written as DNA, the CDR3 is TGTGCCAGCAGCGCCGCAGGGGGGAATCAGCCCCAGCATTTT. Protein product: CASSAAGGNQPQHF.

The chain carries TRBV18 and TRBJ2-5; maybe TRBD1 (6 bases). Between the trimmed V and J ends, which lost 6 bases and 7 bases, there was a span of 15 bases. The V gene's germline CDR1 is KGHSH and CDR2 LQKENI. The CDR3 consists of 13 residues. CDR3 sequence (DNA): TGTGCCAGCTCCCCGGGTTTGACAGGGACCCAGTACTTC. It yields the protein CASSPGLTGTQYF.

The chain is built from TRBV14 and TRBJ1-4; 9 bases are shared with TRBD1. The germline V gene encodes CDR1 SGHDN and CDR2 FVKESK. Trimming cost V 2 bases and J 1 base; bases outside gene matches: 5. This CDR3 has 17 amino acids. DNA for the CDR3: TGTGCCAGCAGCCAAAGGACAGGGGTGGGAACTAATGAAAAACTGTTTTTT. It encodes CASSQRTGVGTNEKLFF.

V and J are TRBV4-3 and TRBJ1-2; D is perhaps TRBD1 (5 bases). Germline CDR1 and CDR2: LGHNA and YSLEER. Trimming shortened V by 0 bases and J by 7 bases, and 12 bases separated the two germline ends. The CDR3 extends over 14 amino acids. The CDR3 sequence: CASSQDSQGIGYTF. The CDR3 DNA reads as TGCGCCAGCAGCCAAGATAGCCAGGGTATTGGCTACACCTTC.

The rearrangement joins TRBV5-1 to TRBJ2-2; 8 nucleotides line up with TRBD2. Germline lookup yields CDR1 SGHRS and CDR2 YFSETQ. V lost 3 bases, J lost 5 bases, and 12 bases stayed unmatched. CDR3 length equals 17 residues. The CDR3 DNA follows: TGCGCCAGCAGCTCGGCTACTAGCGGCAAACAAACCGGGGAGCTGTTTTTT. It encodes CASSSATSGKQTGELFF.

This clone was observed a few times. CDR3 sequence (DNA): TGTGCCAGCAGCGGTCTTAGTGCGAACACCGGGGAGCTGTTTTTT. Its protein is CASSGLSANTGELFF. The chain uses TRBV9 and TRBJ2-2, with D hard to call. Germline V gene lookup returns CDR1 SGDLS and CDR2 YYNGEE. Trimming removed 3 bases at V and 0 bases at J, with 9 bases between. CDR3 length: 15 residues.